A single sample is the source of the 7 T cell receptor beta chains below, sequenced in a study of T cell changes during pregnancy in multiple sclerosis. The table came from immunoSEQ multiplex PCR; TCRdb's copy has only in-frame clones and leaves some out. The sample yields about 28,000 clones, 89% seen once. The sample consisted of CD4+ T cells from peripheral blood mononuclear cells, taken in the second trimester of pregnancy. Every receptor here comes from a female donor with multiple sclerosis, enrolled in a pregnancy study.

The CDR3 DNA sequence: TGCGCCAGCAGCATGGACAGGGCCCTAACCTACGAGCAGTACTTC. Translation gives CASSMDRALTYEQYF. This chain joins TRBV5-1 and TRBJ2-7, with 8 bases that match TRBD1. This CDR3 region has 15 residues. Trimming cost V 4 bases and J 2 bases; bases outside gene matches: 8. Germline V lookup: CDR1 SGHRS, CDR2 YFSETQ.

This sequence joins TRBV9 and TRBJ2-3; D is perhaps TRBD2 (5 bases). With 0 bases removed from V and 5 bases from J, the gap between germline ends came to 13 bases. This CDR3 is built from 15 residues. Looked up from germline, CDR1 is SGDLS and CDR2 is YYNGEE. In DNA form, the CDR3 reads TGTGCCAGCAGCGTAGGAGGGCAGCCCGAAGATACGCAGTATTTT. Translated, it gives CASSVGGQPEDTQYF.

The V call is TRBV12-1, the J call TRBJ2-1; the table's TRBD2 call for D was not verified on the DNA. TRBV12-1 is designated a pseudogene. The CDR3 contains 17 residues. CDR3 bases: TGTGCCAGCAGCTTTCGTAGAGTCAAGCGAACACGCGATGAGCAGTTCTTC. This codes for CASSFRRVKRTRDEQFF.

The V and J genes are TRBV6-1 and TRBJ1-1, with D perhaps TRBD1 (6 bases). CDR1 is MNHNS, CDR2 SASEGT, per germline. Trimming took off 0 bases at V and 1 base at J, with 27 bases between the two ends. CDR3 length equals 21 residues. CDR3 sequence: CASSEAMLGLLRTAKNTEAFF. CDR3 nucleotide sequence: TGTGCCAGCAGTGAAGCTATGCTCGGCTTATTGAGGACAGCCAAGAACACTGAAGCTTTCTTT.

The chain has TRBV4-3 and TRBJ2-1; D uncertain. The CDR3 is made up of 14 amino acids. Germline V gives CDR1 LGHNA, CDR2 YSLEER. Trimming left V 2 bases short and J 4 bases short, with 9 bases between. CDR3 protein: CASSQYREYNEQFF. Here the CDR3 DNA reads TGCGCCAGCAGCCAATACCGAGAGTACAATGAGCAGTTCTTC.

This sequence joins TRBV6-5 and TRBJ2-7, with TRBD1 matching over 9 bases. Germline V gene data show CDR1 as MNHEY and CDR2 as SVGAGI. V lost 0 bases to trimming and J lost 2 bases; unmatched junction nucleotides: 5. CDR3 length: 16 residues. CDR3 residues: CASSYSAGQGTYEQYF. The CDR3 coding sequence is TGTGCCAGCAGTTACTCGGCGGGACAGGGAACCTACGAGCAGTACTTC.

The chain links TRBV4-1 to TRBJ2-2; TRBD1 agrees at 9 bases. V gave up 5 bases and J gave up 1 base; unmatched junction bases: 8. This CDR3 is built from 17 residues. Germline V lookup: CDR1 MGHRA, CDR2 YSYEKL. The CDR3 bases are TGCGCCAGCAGCAAGGGGGGGGGACAGGGGAACACCGGGGAGCTGTTTTTT. It is translated as CASSKGGGQGNTGELFF.